Following are 25 T cell receptor beta chains from one sample sequenced in a study of blood T cells in healthy people across ages. It was with a sample-barcoded 5' primer and a J-beta primer mix that a second PCR of about 6 to 12 cycles was run. TCRdb re-called the 5' RACE reads with MiXCR, one entry per CDR3 protein. The table lists some 640,000 distinct CDR3 sequences, 45% to 50% of them singletons. The sequencing sample was made of blood. These receptors were obtained from a woman aged 55-69 years in good health.

The chain combines TRBV7-2 with TRBJ2-3; 9 bases map to TRBD1. CDR1 is SGHTA, CDR2 FQGNSA, per germline. CDR3 length: 18 residues. V was clipped by 6 bases and J by 1 base; unmatched bases: 14. CDR3 in amino acids: CASSSQTGGSLRTDTQYF. As DNA, the CDR3 is TGTGCCAGCAGTTCCCAGACAGGGGGGTCCCTACGCACAGATACGCAGTATTTT.

This clonotype was detected once. The rearrangement links TRBV15 to TRBJ1-2, with D tentatively TRBD1 (5 bases). This CDR3 is built from 15 residues. CDR1 and CDR2 (germline): LNHNV, YYDKDF (reference sequence). V shed 3 bases and J shed 8 bases, with 19 bases lying between them. The CDR3, as DNA: TGTGCCACCAGCAGCTTTATCTCGGACAAGGACGGCTACACCTTC. Its translation is CATSSFISDKDGYTF.

This clonotype has a handful of counts. The chain links TRBV29-1 to TRBJ1-2; 7 bases agree with TRBD1. The CDR3 is 16 amino acids. Unmatched junction bases numbered 21, after V lost 7 bases and J lost 7 bases. From germline, CDR1 is SQVTM and CDR2 ANQGSEA. The CDR3 protein is CSAEDRRTPLSGGYTF. The CDR3 DNA follows: TGCAGCGCCGAGGACAGGCGAACTCCCTTGTCAGGTGGCTACACCTTC.

This rearrangement joins TRBV2 to TRBJ2-3; the D gene could be TRBD1 or TRBD2 (5 bases each). Trimming removed 2 bases from V and 1 base from J, with 10 bases in between. The CDR3 is 15 amino acids. Germline V lookup: CDR1 SNHLY, CDR2 FYNNEI. The CDR3 region has the DNA TGTGCCAGCAGTGAAAGACAGAGGGGCACAGATACGCAGTATTTT. It is translated as CASSERQRGTDTQYF.

The V gene is TRBV27, the J gene TRBJ2-7, with TRBD2 matching over 8 bases. V lost 4 bases and J lost 2; bases outside the gene matches: 1. Germline CDR1 MNHEY, CDR2 SMNVEV (reference sequence). CDR3 size: 13 residues. The CDR3 region is CASSSGGAYEQYF. CDR3 bases: TGTGCCAGCAGTTCCGGGGGGGCCTACGAGCAGTACTTC.

This chain joins TRBV10-3 and TRBJ2-3; D is undetermined. Germline loops: CDR1 ENHRY, CDR2 SYGVKD. V dropped 4 bases and J dropped 4 bases, with 9 bases sitting between them. The CDR3 spans 13 residues. CDR3 amino acids: CAISAPPPDTQYF. In DNA, the CDR3 is TGTGCCATCAGTGCCCCGCCCCCAGATACGCAGTATTTT.

This clonotype occurred a few times. This sequence joins TRBV20-1 and TRBJ2-7, with D unresolved. The CDR3 totals 13 residues. Deletions cut 2 bases from V and 1 base from J, with 9 bases between. Germline CDR1 reads DFQATT; CDR2 reads SNEGSKA (reference sequence). The CDR3 loop is CSARSPRSYEQYF. The CDR3 DNA reads as TGCAGTGCTAGATCTCCTAGATCCTACGAGCAGTACTTC.

The CDR3: CASSAIIRTEAFF. CDR3 coding DNA: TGTGCCAGCAGCGCAATTATTCGCACTGAAGCTTTCTTT. The V and J genes are TRBV7-2 and TRBJ1-1; D ambiguous. CDR3 size: 13 residues. Per germline, CDR1 SGHTA and CDR2 FQGNSA. V shed 5 bases and J shed 4 bases, with 11 bases lying between them.

This clonotype was recorded only once. The chain recombines TRBV9 with TRBJ1-1, with D unresolved. Germline assignment: CDR1 SGDLS and CDR2 YYNGEE. The CDR3 loop spans 13 amino acids. V lost 3 bases to trimming and J lost 4 bases, with 10 bases between them. The CDR3 region is CASSGLTATEAFF. For the CDR3, the DNA is TGTGCCAGCAGCGGACTAACGGCCACTGAAGCTTTCTTT.

This rearrangement joins TRBV28 to TRBJ2-1; the match to TRBD2 covers 10 bases. The CDR3 length is 16 residues. Germline lookup yields CDR1 MDHEN and CDR2 SYDVKM. With 10 bases clipped from V and 1 base from J, the junction kept 10 bases outside the gene matches. The CDR3 sequence is CATTGLAPISYNEQFF. DNA of the CDR3: TGTGCCACCACGGGACTAGCGCCTATTTCCTACAATGAGCAGTTCTTC.

The chain couples TRBV7-2 to TRBJ2-6; no firm D call. This CDR3 region has 16 residues. V shed 4 bases and J shed 3 bases, with 13 bases lying between them. The V gene's germline CDR1 is SGHTA and CDR2 FQGNSA. CDR3 amino acids: CASSSTPRRGANVLTF. CDR3 in DNA: TGTGCCAGCAGCTCAACGCCCAGACGTGGGGCCAACGTCCTGACTTTC.

This clonotype turned up a few times. The chain employs TRBV4-1 and TRBJ2-3, with 7 bases matching TRBD1. The CDR3 loop spans 16 amino acids. Unmatched junction bases numbered 8, after V lost 5 bases and J lost 0 bases. The V gene's germline CDR1 is MGHRA and CDR2 YSYEKL. The CDR3 protein is CASSAEPGQSTDTQYF. DNA of the CDR3: TGCGCCAGCAGCGCCGAACCGGGACAGAGCACAGATACGCAGTATTTT.

The V call is TRBV6-6, the J call TRBJ2-7; D is possibly TRBD2 (6 bases). This CDR3 comprises 14 residues. The germline CDR1 and CDR2 sequences are MNHNY and SVGAGI (reference sequence). Trimming removed 3 bases from V and 2 bases from J, with 11 bases in between. This chain's CDR3 is CASSYKAGAYEQYF. DNA for the CDR3: TGTGCCAGCAGTTATAAAGCGGGCGCCTACGAGCAGTACTTC.

This clonotype occurred a few times. V and J are TRBV14 and TRBJ2-5; D uncertain. CDR1 and CDR2 from the germline V gene are SGHDN and FVKESK. The CDR3 has 15 residues. Trimming took 1 base from V and 4 from J, leaving 13 bases between them. The CDR3, as DNA: TGTGCCAGCAGCCAAGTCGCCAGCTTGGGAGAGACCCAGTACTTC. Protein: CASSQVASLGETQYF.

The CDR3 loop is CASSRNRDGSSYNEQFF. The CDR3 DNA reads TGTGCCAGCAGTCGAAACAGGGATGGGTCGTCCTACAATGAGCAGTTCTTC. The chain carries TRBV7-8 and TRBJ2-1, with D tentatively TRBD1 (6 bases). The CDR3 contains 17 residues. V dropped 6 bases and J dropped 1 base, with 19 bases sitting between them. Germline V gene data show CDR1 as SGHVS and CDR2 as FQNEAQ. The full variable domain, with the rest looked up from reference TRBV7-8 and TRBJ2-1, is GAGVSQSPRYKVAKRGQDVALRCDPISGHVSLFWYQQALGQGPEFLTYFQNEAQLDKSGLPSDRFFAERPEGSVSTLKIQRTQQEDSAVYLCASSRNRDGSSYNEQFFGPGTRLTVL.

The chain carries TRBV20-1 and TRBJ2-7; 13 bases are a match to TRBD2. V lost 1 base, J lost 6 bases, and 9 bases stayed unmatched. The CDR3 extends over 16 amino acids. CDR1 is DFQATT, CDR2 SNEGSKA, per germline (reference sequence). The CDR3, as DNA: TGCAGTGCTAGAGCGGGGGGACTAGCGGGAATCTCCGAGCAGTACTTC. It specifies CSARAGGLAGISEQYF.

The table lists this clonotype with a few counts. The J gene is TRBJ1-2, the V gene TRBV7-8; possible D gene TRBD1, 5 bases. This CDR3 has 12 residues. The germline V and J ends were trimmed by 6 bases and 7 bases, with 12 bases remaining between them. CDR1 and CDR2 (germline): SGHVS, FQNEAQ. The chain's CDR3 is CASSSTGPGYTF. In nucleotides, the CDR3 is TGTGCCAGCAGTAGTACAGGACCTGGCTACACCTTC.

Only a few counts were recorded for this clonotype. The chain has TRBV28 and TRBJ2-1; D possibly corresponds to TRBD1 (5 bases). V was shortened by 5 bases and J by 6 bases, with 11 bases between the two germline ends. The CDR3 totals 13 residues. CDR1 is MDHEN, CDR2 SYDVKM, per germline. The CDR3 sequence: CASSPPGFNEQFF. The CDR3 nucleotides read TGTGCCAGCAGTCCCCCAGGGTTCAATGAGCAGTTCTTC.

The chain joins TRBV7-2 to TRBJ1-2; D may be TRBD1 (6 bases). Germline V lookup: CDR1 SGHTA, CDR2 FQGNSA. The CDR3 covers 15 residues. The V and J ends lost 5 bases and 4 bases respectively, with 17 bases between them. As DNA, the CDR3 is TGTGCCAGCAGCCTCCACACAGGGACAACCTATGGCTACACCTTC. Its translation: CASSLHTGTTYGYTF.

The chain uses TRBV24-1 and TRBJ1-1; D gene unclear. In germline, CDR1 is KGHDR, CDR2 SFDVKD. V lost 0 bases and J 5 bases, leaving 3 bases between the germline ends. The CDR3 is 12 amino acids. As DNA, the CDR3 is TGTGCCACCAGTGATTTGGGAACTGAAGCTTTCTTT. This gives the protein CATSDLGTEAFF.

This clonotype was seen a handful of times. The gene calls are TRBV5-1 and TRBJ2-5; D call uncertain. This CDR3 has 14 amino acids. Trimming took 0 bases from V and 1 from J, leaving 7 bases between them. Per the germline V gene, CDR1 is SGHRS and CDR2 is YFSETQ. The CDR3 is CASSLVSVQETQYF. The CDR3 DNA reads TGCGCCAGCAGCTTGGTATCGGTCCAAGAGACCCAGTACTTC.

The chain recombines TRBV6-2 or TRBV6-3 with TRBJ1-2; D gene unclear. Germline V lookup: CDR1 MNHEY, CDR2 SVGEGT. V lost 11 bases and J 8 bases, leaving 15 bases between the germline ends. The CDR3 length is 11 residues. CDR3 nucleotide sequence: TGTGCCGGAGCCTCGTCCGTCGGCTACACCTTC. Translated: CAGASSVGYTF.

The chain combines TRBV20-1 with TRBJ1-6; D remains ambiguous. This CDR3 spans 14 amino acids. CDR1 DFQATT and CDR2 SNEGSKA come from the germline V gene (reference sequence). The germline V and J ends were trimmed by 5 bases and 0 bases, with 8 bases remaining between them. CDR3 sequence reads: CSASSSSYNSPLHF. CDR3 coding DNA: TGCAGTGCTTCGTCAAGCTCCTATAATTCACCCCTCCACTTT.

The V gene is TRBV29-1, the J gene TRBJ2-7, with 7 bases fitting TRBD2. Germline CDR1 and CDR2: SQVTM and ANQGSEA. The CDR3 consists of 15 residues. The V segment lost 7 bases and the J segment 2 bases; nucleotides outside the gene matches: 14. The CDR3, as DNA: TGCAGCGCCCGTGGGGGACGGGAGGCTACCTACGAGCAGTACTTC. It yields the protein CSARGGREATYEQYF.

This clonotype has more than one count but fewer than ten. V gene TRBV15 combines with J gene TRBJ2-7; D is possibly TRBD1 (6 bases). The J call may be incorrect, as the DNA end agrees better with TRBJ2-5. CDR3 length equals 15 residues. The germline gives CDR1 LNHNV, CDR2 YYDKDF (reference sequence). The chain's CDR3 is CATSRDRQGTGTQYF. Written as DNA, the CDR3 is TGTGCCACCAGCAGAGATCGTCAGGGGACGGGGACCCAGTACTTC.